The clone carrying this TCR beta chain was detected a few times. Antigen unknown. Compared with germline, one end of the junction differs, possibly owing to a read error. The data belong to a study of lymphopenia after photon versus proton radiotherapy. CDR1 is MNHEY and CDR2 is SVGAGI in the germline V gene. This CDR3 has 13 amino acids. The method was immunoSEQ multiplex PCR; TCRdb's version includes in-frame clones alone and lacks a portion of them. The sample holds about 39,000 clones, about 93% seen once. Regarding the study as a whole: After the lymphocyte nadir, photon-treated repertoires showed oligoclonal expansion, especially of CD8+ Temra cells. Only patients who died were analyzed for survival; proton advantage is unproven. Relative stability marked proton patients; photon patients lost diversity and naive cells. Post-nadir TCR diversity decline inversely tracked overall survival among those who died.

J is TRBJ2-1 and V is TRBV6-5; 13 positions match TRBD2. The sample was peripheral blood, taken from a patient treated with photon-based radiotherapy. The sequence was collected from a man between 60 and 75 years old with cholangiocarcinoma. The DNA for the CDR3 is TGTGCCAGCAGTCCCGGGACTAGCGGGAACGGGGTCTTC. Translated, it gives CASSPGTSGNGVF.